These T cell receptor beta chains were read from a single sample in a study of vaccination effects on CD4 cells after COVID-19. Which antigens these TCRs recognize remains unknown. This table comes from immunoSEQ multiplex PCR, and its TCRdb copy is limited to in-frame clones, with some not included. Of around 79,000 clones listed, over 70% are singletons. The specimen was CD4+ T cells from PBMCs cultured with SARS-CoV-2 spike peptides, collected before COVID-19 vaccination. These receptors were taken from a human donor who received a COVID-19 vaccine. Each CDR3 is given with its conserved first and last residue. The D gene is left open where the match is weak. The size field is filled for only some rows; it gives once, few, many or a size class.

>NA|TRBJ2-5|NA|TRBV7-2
CASSSNTRTLGETQYF
TGTGCCAGCAGCTCAAATACGAGGACGCTAGGGGAGACCCAGTACTTC
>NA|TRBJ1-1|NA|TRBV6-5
CASRPDRGNTEAFF
TGTGCCAGCAGACCGGACAGAGGTAACACTGAAGCTTTCTTT
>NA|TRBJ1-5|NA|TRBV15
CATSNVGGYGQPQHF
TGTGCCACCAGCAATGTAGGGGGGTACGGTCAGCCCCAGCATTTT
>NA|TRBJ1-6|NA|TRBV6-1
CASSAPYGADANSPLHF
TGTGCCAGCAGTGCCCCCTACGGCGCGGACGCAAATTCACCCCTCCACTTT
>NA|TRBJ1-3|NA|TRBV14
CASSQARLGPPFSGNTIYF
TGTGCCAGCAGCCAAGCTAGACTGGGGCCACCTTTCTCTGGAAACACCATATATTTT
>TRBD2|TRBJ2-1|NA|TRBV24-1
CATSDPSGTSGDEQFF
TGTGCCACCAGTGACCCGAGCGGGACTAGCGGCGATGAGCAGTTCTTC
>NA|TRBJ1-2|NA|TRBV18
CASSPGQNYGYTF
TGTGCCAGCTCACCCGGGCAGAACTATGGCTACACCTTC
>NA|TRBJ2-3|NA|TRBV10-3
CAIRKEGGSDTQYF
TGTGCCATCCGAAAGGAGGGGGGCTCAGATACGCAGTATTTT
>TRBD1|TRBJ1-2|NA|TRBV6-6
CATWTGLTANYGYTF
TGTGCCACCTGGACAGGCTTAACAGCTAACTATGGCTACACCTTC
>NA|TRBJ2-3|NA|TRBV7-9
CASSHWGTPTDTQYF
TGTGCCAGCAGCCACTGGGGGACTCCGACAGATACGCAGTATTTT
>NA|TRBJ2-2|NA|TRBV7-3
CASSPGPTDNTGELFF
TGTGCCAGCAGCCCGGGACCCACGGATAACACCGGGGAGCTGTTTTTT
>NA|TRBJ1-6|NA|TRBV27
CASRGVQGTYYNSPLHF
TGTGCCAGCAGGGGGGTACAGGGTACCTACTATAATTCACCCCTCCACTTT
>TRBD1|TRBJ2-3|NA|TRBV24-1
CATSDPGQTTTDTQYF
TGTGCCACCAGTGATCCGGGACAGACGACGACAGATACGCAGTATTTT
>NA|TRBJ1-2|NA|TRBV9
CASSVDPQGYGYTF
TGTGCCAGCAGCGTAGACCCACAGGGCTATGGCTACACCTTC
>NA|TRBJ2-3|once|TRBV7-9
CASSLRGPDTQYF
TGTGCCAGCAGCTTAAGGGGCCCAGATACGCAGTATTTT
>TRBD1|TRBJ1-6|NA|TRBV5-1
CASSSAGTGEEALHF
TGCGCCAGCAGCTCCGCCGGGACAGGGGAGGAAGCCCTCCACTTT
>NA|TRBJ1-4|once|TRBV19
CASSIVRGPGGNEKLFF
TGTGCCAGTAGTATAGTAAGAGGCCCAGGTGGGAATGAAAAACTGTTTTTT
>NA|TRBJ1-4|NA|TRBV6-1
CASSEGSASEKLFF
TGTGCCAGCAGTGAAGGGTCCGCTTCTGAAAAACTGTTTTTT
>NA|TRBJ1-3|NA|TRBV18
CASSPRQSDFFSGNTIYF
TGTGCCAGCTCACCAAGACAGAGCGACTTCTTCTCTGGAAACACCATATATTTT
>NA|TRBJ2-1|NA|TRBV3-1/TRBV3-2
CASSPTPDNEQFF
TGTGCCAGCAGCCCTACCCCGGACAATGAGCAGTTCTTC
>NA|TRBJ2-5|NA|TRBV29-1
CSVEDSTRFAQYF
TGCAGCGTGGAGGACAGTACCAGGTTTGCCCAGTACTTC
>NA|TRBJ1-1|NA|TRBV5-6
CASSLVIGGYGTEAFF
TGTGCCAGCAGCTTGGTGATTGGGGGATACGGCACTGAAGCTTTCTTT
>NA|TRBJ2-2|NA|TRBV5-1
CASSGTTLIGELFF
TGCGCCAGCAGCGGGACAACTCTAATCGGGGAGCTGTTTTTT
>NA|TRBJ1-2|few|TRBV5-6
CASSLPPGSTNYGYTF
TGTGCCAGCAGCCTACCACCGGGATCTACTAACTATGGCTACACCTTC
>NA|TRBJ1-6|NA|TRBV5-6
CASSSGTNNSPLHF
TGTGCCAGCAGTTCCGGGACAAATAATTCACCCCTCCACTTT
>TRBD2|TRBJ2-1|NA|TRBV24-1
CATSESGGHFLSSYNEQFF
TGTGCCACCAGTGAGAGCGGGGGACACTTCTTGAGCTCCTACAATGAGCAGTTCTTC